This T cell receptor (delta chain) emerged from a study of Vδ1+ human thymocytes. Study-wide findings and caveats: Bulk data may be misread because of unexpected Vdelta2 sequences. Thymic TRG and TRD repertoires appeared highly polyclonal, with Gaussian CDR3 length distributions. Donors shared many TRG clonotypes but few TRD clonotypes.

The template was reverse-transcribed extracted RNA. CDR3 amplicons came from multiplex PCR with pooled V-gene forward and constant-region reverse primers. TCRdb re-called the multiplex PCR reads with CATT. Of some 19,000 delta-chain clones in the sample, over 7% are singletons; the top ten hold 0.75% to 1%. After alphabeta T cell depletion, CD3+ Vdelta1+ Vdelta2- thymocytes were sorted. CDR3 size: 22 residues. CDR1 is TSWWSYY and CDR2 is QGS in the germline V gene. Trimming shortened V by 0 bases and J by 0 bases, and 29 bases separated the two germline ends. Details on this clone: Its antigen remains unidentified.

Sequenced material: Vdelta1+ gamma-delta thymocytes from the thymus. The subset is: FACS-sorted CD3+ TCRalphabeta- TCRVdelta1+ TCRVdelta2- thymocytes. The chain carries TRDV1 and TRDJ1; D is ambiguous. This clonotype was sampled from a child younger than two who had congenital heart surgery. CDR3 sequence reads: CALGELFGRANDPRNDTDKLIF. The CDR3 nucleotides read TGTGCTCTTGGGGAACTTTTCGGTAGGGCAAACGATCCGCGAAACGACACCGATAAACTCATCTTT.